Listed here is a single T cell receptor beta chain. The CDR3 is made up of 16 amino acids. Trimming left V 0 bases short and J 3 bases short, with 13 bases between. Germline CDR1 LGHNA, CDR2 YSLEER. Sample-barcoded 5' priming and a J-beta primer mix drove a second PCR of roughly 6 to 12 cycles. MiXCR, applied by TCRdb to the 5' RACE reads, yields one record per CDR3 protein. The sample carries approximately 800,000 distinct CDR3 sequences, about 37% recorded once. The record originates from a study of blood T cells in healthy people across ages. The receptor comes from a man between 18 and 35 years old in good health. This chain joins TRBV4-3 and TRBJ2-3; possibly TRBD1 for D (5 bases). Sequencing was performed on blood. The CDR3 loop is CASSQDRVGRTDTQYF. The CDR3 DNA sequence: TGCGCCAGCAGCCAAGACAGGGTGGGAAGGACAGATACGCAGTATTTT.